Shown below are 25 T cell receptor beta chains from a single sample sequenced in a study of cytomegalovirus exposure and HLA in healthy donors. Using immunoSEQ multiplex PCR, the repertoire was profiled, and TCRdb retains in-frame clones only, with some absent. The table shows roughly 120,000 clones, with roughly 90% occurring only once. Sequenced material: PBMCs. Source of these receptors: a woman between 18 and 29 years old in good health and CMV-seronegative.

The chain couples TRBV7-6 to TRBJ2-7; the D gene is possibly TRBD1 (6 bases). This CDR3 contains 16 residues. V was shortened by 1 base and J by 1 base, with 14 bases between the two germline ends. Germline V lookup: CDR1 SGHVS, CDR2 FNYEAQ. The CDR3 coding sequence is TGTGCCAGCAGCTTAGGGGCTCCCGGACAGTCCTACGAGCAGTACTTC. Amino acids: CASSLGAPGQSYEQYF. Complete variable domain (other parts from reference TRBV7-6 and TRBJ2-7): GAGVSQSPRYKVTKRGQDVALRCDPISGHVSLYWYRQALGQGPEFLTYFNYEAQQDKSGLPNDRFSAERPEGSISTLTIQRTEQRDSAMYRCASSLGAPGQSYEQYFGPGTRLTVT.

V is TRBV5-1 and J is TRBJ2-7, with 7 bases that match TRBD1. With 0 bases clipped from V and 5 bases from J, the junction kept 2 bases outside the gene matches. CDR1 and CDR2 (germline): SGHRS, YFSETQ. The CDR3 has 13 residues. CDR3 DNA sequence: TGCGCCAGCAGCTTGGGGGACAGTAACGAGCAGTACTTC. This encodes CASSLGDSNEQYF.

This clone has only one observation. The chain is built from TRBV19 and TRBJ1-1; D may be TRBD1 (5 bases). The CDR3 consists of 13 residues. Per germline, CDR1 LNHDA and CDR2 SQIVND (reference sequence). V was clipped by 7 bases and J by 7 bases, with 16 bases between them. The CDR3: CASTLGGTVEAFF. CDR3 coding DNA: TGTGCCAGTACCCTGGGGGGGACGGTTGAAGCTTTCTTT. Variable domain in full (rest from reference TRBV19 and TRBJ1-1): DGGITQSPKYLFRKEGQNVTLSCEQNLNHDAMYWYRQDPGQGLRLIYYSQIVNDFQKGDIAEGYSVSREKKESFPLTVTSAQKNPTAFYLCASTLGGTVEAFFGQGTRLTVV.

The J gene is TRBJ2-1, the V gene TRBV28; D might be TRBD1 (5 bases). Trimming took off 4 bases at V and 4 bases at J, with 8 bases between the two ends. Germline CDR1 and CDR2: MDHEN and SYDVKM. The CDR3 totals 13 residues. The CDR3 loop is CASSSTEYNEQFF. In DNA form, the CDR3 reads TGTGCCAGCAGTTCGACAGAGTACAATGAGCAGTTCTTC.

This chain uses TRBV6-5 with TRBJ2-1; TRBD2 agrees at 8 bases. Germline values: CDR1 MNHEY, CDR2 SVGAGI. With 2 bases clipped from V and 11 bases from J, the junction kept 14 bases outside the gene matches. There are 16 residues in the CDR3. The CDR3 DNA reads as TGTGCCAGCAGTTACGGCGCGGGAGGCCAGGGTCGTAAGCAGTTCTTC. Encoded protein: CASSYGAGGQGRKQFF.

This CDR3 is CASSLGQGSKDLYEQYF. As DNA, the CDR3 is TGTGCCAGCAGCTTGGGACAGGGGTCCAAGGACTTGTACGAGCAGTACTTC. The chain recombines TRBV7-9 with TRBJ2-7; 10 positions match TRBD1. Germline V lookup: CDR1 SEHNR, CDR2 FQNEAQ (reference sequence). With 3 bases clipped from V and 4 bases from J, the junction kept 12 bases outside the gene matches. The CDR3 length is 17 residues. Full variable domain (outside the CDR3, taken from reference TRBV7-9 and TRBJ2-7): DTGVSQNPRHKITKRGQNVTFRCDPISEHNRLYWYRQTLGQGPEFLTYFQNEAQLEKSRLLSDRFSAERPKGSFSTLEIQRTEQGDSAMYLCASSLGQGSKDLYEQYFGPGTRLTVT.

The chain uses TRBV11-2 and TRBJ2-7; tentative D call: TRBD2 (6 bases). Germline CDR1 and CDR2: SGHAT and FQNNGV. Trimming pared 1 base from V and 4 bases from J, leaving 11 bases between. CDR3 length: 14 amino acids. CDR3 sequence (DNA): TGTGCCAGCAGCTTAGCGCAGGGAGGATACGAGCAGTACTTC. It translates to CASSLAQGGYEQYF.

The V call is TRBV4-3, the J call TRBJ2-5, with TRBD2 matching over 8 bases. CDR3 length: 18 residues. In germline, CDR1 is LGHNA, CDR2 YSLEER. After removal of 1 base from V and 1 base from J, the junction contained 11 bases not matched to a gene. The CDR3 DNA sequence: TGCGCCAGCAGCCAAGGAATCCGCGGCGGGGGGCCCCAAGAGACCCAGTACTTC. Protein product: CASSQGIRGGGPQETQYF.

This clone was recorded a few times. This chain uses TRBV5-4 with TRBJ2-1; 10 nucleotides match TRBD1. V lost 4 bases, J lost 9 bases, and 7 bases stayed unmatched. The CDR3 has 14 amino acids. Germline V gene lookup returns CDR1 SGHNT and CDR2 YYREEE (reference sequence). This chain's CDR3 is CASSPGTGAAEQFF. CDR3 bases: TGTGCCAGCAGCCCCGGGACAGGGGCGGCTGAGCAGTTCTTC.

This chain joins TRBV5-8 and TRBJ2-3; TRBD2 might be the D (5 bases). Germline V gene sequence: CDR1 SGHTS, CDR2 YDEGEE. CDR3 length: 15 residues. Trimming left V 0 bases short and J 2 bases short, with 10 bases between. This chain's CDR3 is CASSLGRAPTDTQYF. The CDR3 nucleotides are TGTGCCAGCAGCTTGGGGCGGGCCCCCACAGATACGCAGTATTTT. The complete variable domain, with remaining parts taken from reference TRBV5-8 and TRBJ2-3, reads EAGVTQSPTHLIKTRGQQATLRCSPISGHTSVYWYQQALGLGLQFLLWYDEGEERNRGNFPPRFSGRQFPNYSSELNVNALELEDSALYLCASSLGRAPTDTQYFGPGTRLTVL.

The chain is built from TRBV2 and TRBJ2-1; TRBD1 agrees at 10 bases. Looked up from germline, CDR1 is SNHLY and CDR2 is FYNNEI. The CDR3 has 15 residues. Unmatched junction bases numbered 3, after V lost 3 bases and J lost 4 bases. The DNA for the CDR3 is TGTGCCAGCAGTGAGGACAGGGGGGGTTACAATGAGCAGTTCTTC. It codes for CASSEDRGGYNEQFF.

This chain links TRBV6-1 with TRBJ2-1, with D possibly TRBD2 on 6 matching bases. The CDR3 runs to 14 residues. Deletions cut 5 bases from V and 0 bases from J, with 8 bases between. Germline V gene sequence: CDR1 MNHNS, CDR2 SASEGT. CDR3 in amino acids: CASSLAFSYNEQFF. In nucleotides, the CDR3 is TGTGCCAGCAGTCTAGCGTTCTCCTACAATGAGCAGTTCTTC.

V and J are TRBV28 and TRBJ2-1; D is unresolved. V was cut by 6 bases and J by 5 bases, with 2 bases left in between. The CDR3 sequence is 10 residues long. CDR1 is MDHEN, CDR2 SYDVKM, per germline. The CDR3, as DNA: TGTGCCAGCAGCAACAATGAGCAGTTCTTC. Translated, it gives CASSNNEQFF.

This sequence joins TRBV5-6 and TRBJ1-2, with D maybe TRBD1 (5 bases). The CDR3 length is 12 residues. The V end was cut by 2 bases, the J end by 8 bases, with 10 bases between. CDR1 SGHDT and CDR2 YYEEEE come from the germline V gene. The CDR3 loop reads CASSFGGSGYTF. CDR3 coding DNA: TGTGCCAGCAGCTTCGGGGGTAGCGGCTACACCTTC.

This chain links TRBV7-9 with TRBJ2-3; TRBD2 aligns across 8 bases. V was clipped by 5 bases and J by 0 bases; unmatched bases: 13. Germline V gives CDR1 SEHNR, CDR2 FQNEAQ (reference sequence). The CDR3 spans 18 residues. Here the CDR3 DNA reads TGTGCCAGCAGCAACCACCGGGGGGGACGACGTAGCACAGATACGCAGTATTTT. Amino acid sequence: CASSNHRGGRRSTDTQYF.

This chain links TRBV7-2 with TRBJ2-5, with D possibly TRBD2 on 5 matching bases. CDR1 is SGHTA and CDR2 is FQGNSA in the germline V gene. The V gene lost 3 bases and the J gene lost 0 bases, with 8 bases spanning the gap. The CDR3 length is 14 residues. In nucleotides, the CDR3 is TGTGCCAGCAGCTTGAGGGTTAACCAAGAGACCCAGTACTTC. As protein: CASSLRVNQETQYF.

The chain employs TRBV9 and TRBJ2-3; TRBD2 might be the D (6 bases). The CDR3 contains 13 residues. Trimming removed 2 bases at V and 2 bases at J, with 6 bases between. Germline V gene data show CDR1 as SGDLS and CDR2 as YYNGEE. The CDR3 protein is CASSVDYTDTQYF. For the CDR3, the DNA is TGTGCCAGCAGCGTGGACTACACAGATACGCAGTATTTT.

The CDR3 protein is CSVEWAEKAFF. CDR3 coding DNA: TGCAGCGTTGAATGGGCTGAGAAAGCTTTCTTT. J is TRBJ1-1 and V is TRBV29-1; unclear D gene. The CDR3 runs 11 residues. Germline CDR1 SQVTM, CDR2 ANQGSEA. The ends were cut back, 2 bases at V and 9 bases at J, with 10 bases in the middle.

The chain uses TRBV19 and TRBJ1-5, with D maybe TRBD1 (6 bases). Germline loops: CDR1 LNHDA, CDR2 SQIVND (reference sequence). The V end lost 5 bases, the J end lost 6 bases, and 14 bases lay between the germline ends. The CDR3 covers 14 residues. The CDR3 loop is CASSEGLGGQPQHF. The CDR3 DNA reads TGTGCCAGTAGTGAGGGGTTAGGGGGTCAGCCCCAGCATTTT.

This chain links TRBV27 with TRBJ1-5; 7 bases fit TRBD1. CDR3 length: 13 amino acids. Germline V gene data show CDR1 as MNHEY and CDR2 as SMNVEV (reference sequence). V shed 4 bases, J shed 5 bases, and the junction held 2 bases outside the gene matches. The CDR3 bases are TGTGCCAGCAGTTCCCAGGGGGATCAGCCCCAGCATTTT. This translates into CASSSQGDQPQHF.

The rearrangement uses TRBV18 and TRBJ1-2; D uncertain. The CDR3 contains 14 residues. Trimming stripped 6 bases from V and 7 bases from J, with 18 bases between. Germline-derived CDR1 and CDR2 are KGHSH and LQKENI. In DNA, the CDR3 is TGTGCCAGCTCTCTCCTGGCGGGAGAGGGTGGCTACACCTTC. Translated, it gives CASSLLAGEGGYTF. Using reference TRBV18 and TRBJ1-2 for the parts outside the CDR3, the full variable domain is NAGVMQNPRHLVRRRGQEARLRCSPMKGHSHVYWYRQLPEEGLKFMVYLQKENIIDESGMPKERFSAEFPKEGPSILRIQQVVRGDSAAYFCASSLLAGEGGYTFGSGTRLTVV.

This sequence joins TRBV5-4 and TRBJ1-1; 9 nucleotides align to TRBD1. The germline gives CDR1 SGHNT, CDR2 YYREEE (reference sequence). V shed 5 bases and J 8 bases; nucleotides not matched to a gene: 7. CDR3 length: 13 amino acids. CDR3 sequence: CASSYRGTGEAFF. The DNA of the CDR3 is TGTGCCAGCAGTTACCGCGGGACAGGGGAAGCTTTCTTT.

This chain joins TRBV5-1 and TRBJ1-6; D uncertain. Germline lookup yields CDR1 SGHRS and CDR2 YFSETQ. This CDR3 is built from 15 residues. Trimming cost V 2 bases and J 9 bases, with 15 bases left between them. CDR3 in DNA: TGCGCCAGCAGCTTCTTGGTGAAGGGAGCTTCACCCCTCCACTTT. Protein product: CASSFLVKGASPLHF.

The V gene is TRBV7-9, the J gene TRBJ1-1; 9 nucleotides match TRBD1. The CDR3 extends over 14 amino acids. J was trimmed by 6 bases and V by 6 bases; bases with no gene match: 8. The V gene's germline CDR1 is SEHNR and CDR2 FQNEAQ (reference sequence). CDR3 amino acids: CASRKGQGVAEAFF. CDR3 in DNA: TGTGCCAGCAGGAAGGGACAGGGCGTCGCTGAAGCTTTCTTT.

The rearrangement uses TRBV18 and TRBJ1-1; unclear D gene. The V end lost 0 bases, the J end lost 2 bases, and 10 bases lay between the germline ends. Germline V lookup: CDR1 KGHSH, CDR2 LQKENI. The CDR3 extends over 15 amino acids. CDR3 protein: CASSPPPLGNTEAFF. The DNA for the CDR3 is TGTGCCAGCTCACCACCTCCCCTAGGTAACACTGAAGCTTTCTTT.